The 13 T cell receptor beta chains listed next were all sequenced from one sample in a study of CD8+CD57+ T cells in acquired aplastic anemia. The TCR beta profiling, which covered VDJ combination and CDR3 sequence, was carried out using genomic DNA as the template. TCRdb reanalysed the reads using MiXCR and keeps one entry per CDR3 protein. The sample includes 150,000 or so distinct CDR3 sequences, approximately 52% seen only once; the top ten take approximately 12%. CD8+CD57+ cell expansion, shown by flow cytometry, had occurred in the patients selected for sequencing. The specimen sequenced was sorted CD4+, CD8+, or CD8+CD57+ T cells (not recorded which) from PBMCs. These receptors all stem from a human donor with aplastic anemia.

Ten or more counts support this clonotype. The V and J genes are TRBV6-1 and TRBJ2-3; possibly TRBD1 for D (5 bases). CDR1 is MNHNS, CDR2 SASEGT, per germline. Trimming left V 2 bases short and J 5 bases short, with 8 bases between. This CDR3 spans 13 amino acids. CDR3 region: CASSEYDRDTQYF. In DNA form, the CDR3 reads TGTGCCAGCAGTGAATACGACAGAGATACGCAGTATTTT.

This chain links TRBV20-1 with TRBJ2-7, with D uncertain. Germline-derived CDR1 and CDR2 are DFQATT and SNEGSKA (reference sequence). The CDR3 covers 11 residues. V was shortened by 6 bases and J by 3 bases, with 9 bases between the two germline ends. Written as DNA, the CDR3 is TGCAGTGCCCCGGACGACTACGAGCAGTACTTC. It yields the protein CSAPDDYEQYF.

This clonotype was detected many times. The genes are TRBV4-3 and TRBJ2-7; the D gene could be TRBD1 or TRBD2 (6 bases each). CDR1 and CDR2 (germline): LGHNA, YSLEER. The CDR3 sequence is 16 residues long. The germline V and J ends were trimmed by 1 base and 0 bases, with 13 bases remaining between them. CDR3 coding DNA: TGCGCCAGCAGCCAAGCCAAAGGGGGGAACTCCTACGAGCAGTACTTC. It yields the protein CASSQAKGGNSYEQYF.

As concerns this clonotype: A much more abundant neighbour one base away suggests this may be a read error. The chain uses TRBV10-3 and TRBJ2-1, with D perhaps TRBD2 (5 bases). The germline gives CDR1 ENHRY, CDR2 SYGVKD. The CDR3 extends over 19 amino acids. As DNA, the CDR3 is TGTGCCAACAGTGCATCCGGGATACTCTCTCAACTGATCTACAATGAGCAGTTCTTC. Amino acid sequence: CANSASGILSQLIYNEQFF.

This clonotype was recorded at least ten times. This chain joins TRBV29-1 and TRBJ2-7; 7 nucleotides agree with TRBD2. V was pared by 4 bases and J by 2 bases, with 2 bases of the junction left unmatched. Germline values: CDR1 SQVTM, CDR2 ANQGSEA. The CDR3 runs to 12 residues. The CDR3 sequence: CSVGEGTYEQYF. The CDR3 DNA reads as TGCAGCGTTGGGGAGGGAACCTACGAGCAGTACTTC.

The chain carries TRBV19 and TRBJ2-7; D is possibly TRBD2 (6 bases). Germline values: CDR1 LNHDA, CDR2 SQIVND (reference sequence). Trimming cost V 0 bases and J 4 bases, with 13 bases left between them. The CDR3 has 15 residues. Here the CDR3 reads CASSIDLRGSYEQYF. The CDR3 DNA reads TGTGCCAGTAGTATAGATCTACGGGGGAGTTACGAGCAGTACTTC.

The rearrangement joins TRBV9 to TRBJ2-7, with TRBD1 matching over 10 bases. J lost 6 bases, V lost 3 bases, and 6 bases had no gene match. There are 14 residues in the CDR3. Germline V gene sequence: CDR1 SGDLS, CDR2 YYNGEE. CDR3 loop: CASSGRDRGPEQYF. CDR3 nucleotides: TGTGCCAGCAGCGGCCGGGACAGGGGTCCCGAGCAGTACTTC. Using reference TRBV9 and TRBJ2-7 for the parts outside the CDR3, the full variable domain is DSGVTQTPKHLITATGQRVTLRCSPRSGDLSVYWYQQSLDQGLQFLIQYYNGEERAKGNILERFSAQQFPDLHSELNLSSLELGDSALYFCASSGRDRGPEQYFGPGTRLTVT.

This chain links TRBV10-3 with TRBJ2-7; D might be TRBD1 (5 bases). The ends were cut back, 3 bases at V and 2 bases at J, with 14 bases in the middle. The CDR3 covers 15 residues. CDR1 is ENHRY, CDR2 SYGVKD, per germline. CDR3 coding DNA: TGTGCCATCAGTGAAGGGGCGATGGAGACCTACGAGCAGTACTTC. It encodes CAISEGAMETYEQYF.

CDR3 nucleotides: TGTGCCAGTAGGACAGGGGTAGAAGCTTTCTTT. Protein sequence: CASRTGVEAFF. J is TRBJ1-1 and V is TRBV19; 8 bases map to TRBD1. V shed 6 bases and J 8 bases; nucleotides not matched to a gene: 2. Germline loops: CDR1 LNHDA, CDR2 SQIVND (reference sequence). CDR3 length: 11 amino acids.

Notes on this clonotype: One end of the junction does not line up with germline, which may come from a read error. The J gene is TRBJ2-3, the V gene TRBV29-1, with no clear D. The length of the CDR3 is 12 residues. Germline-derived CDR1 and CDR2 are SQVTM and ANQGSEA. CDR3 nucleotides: TGCAGCGCCGCCGTCAGCACAGATACGCAGTGTTTT. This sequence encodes CSAAVSTDTQCF.

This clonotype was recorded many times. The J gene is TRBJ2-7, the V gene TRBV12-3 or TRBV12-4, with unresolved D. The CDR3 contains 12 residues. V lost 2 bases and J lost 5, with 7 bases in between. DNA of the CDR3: TGTGCCAGCAGTTTAAGGGTCGACGAGCAGTACTTC. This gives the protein CASSLRVDEQYF.

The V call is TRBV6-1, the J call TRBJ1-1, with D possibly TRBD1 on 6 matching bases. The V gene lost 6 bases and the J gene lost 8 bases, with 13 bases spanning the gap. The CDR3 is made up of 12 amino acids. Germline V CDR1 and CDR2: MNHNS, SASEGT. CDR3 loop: CASRRTGHEAFF. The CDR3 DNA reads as TGTGCCAGCAGAAGAACGGGACACGAAGCTTTCTTT.

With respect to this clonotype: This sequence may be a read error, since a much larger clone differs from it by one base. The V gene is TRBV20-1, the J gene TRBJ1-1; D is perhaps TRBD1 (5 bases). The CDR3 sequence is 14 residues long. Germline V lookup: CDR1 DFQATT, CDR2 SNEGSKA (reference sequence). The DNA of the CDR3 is TGCAGTGCGAACGAGGGACTCACGAACACTGGAGCTTTCTTT. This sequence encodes CSANEGLTNTGAFF.